This TCR beta chain originates from a study of cytomegalovirus exposure and HLA in healthy donors. Germline V gene data show CDR1 as SNHLY and CDR2 as FYNNEI. There are 17 residues in the CDR3. With 2 bases removed from V and 2 bases from J, the gap between germline ends came to 18 bases. This clone was found a few times. In the PCR, 60 Vbeta and 13 Jbeta primers were used. Produced via immunoSEQ multiplex PCR; TCRdb's table is partial and in-frame only. The sample yields 210,000 or so clones, around nine tenths seen once. What was sequenced was PBMCs. V usage is TRBV2 and J usage is TRBJ1-2; possibly TRBD1 for D (6 bases). The sequence came from a woman aged 18-35 years in good health and CMV-seronegative. The CDR3 region is CASSEPMGHSANYGYTF. The CDR3 DNA follows: TGTGCCAGCAGTGAACCGATGGGACATTCGGCCAACTATGGCTACACCTTC.